A single T cell receptor beta chain is shown here with its context. The antigen it recognizes is unknown. Per-base qualities were not stored, and no clone one base away is much larger. One collaborating source in Seattle enrolled patients while the patients were actively infected and followed the patients over time throughout the course of disease. Each collaborating institution followed its own protocols to collect whole blood in K2EDTA tubes. For TCRbeta analysis, collaborators shipped samples in one of three forms: frozen whole blood, isolated PBMCs, or DNA extracted from either of those sample types. The CDR3 spans 14 residues, from the cysteine through the phenylalanine. This entry keeps only the CDR3 DNA: 42 bases, framed from base 1. CDR1 is given as LNHDA and CDR2 as SQIVND, both from the germline V gene (reference sequence). From V the trimming removes 4 bases and from J it removes 5 bases, while the gene matches leave 4 bases of the junction unaccounted for.

The source of the sample is a study of blood T cell repertoires in COVID-19 (dated by TCRdb to 2020 to 2021). Background on the whole study: Samples from collaborators originated in the United States, Italy and Spain and spanned both the acute and convalescent phases of COVID-19. Deeply sampled blood TCRbeta repertoires from subjects exposed to, actively infected with, or recovered from COVID-19 were included in the dataset. The prospective study material was composed of cDNA or gDNA derived from T cells, B-cell-depleted T cells, or PBMCs. Where available, HLA class I and class II types were taken from metadata supplied by the sample provider and were not determined by assay-based typing. The repertoires were released in a freely available public database meant as a resource for research on the immune response to SARS-CoV-2. Sample metadata almost always included a de-identified subject ID, COVID-19 status, age in years and sex. The samples were drawn from the first 160 participants of the ongoing ImmuneRACE study and from 950 to 1,500 subjects provided by 6 global collaborators.

Results and caveats for the whole study, not just this receptor: The amount of clinical and demographic metadata varied by source and participant and was provided uncurated.

TCRbeta CDR3 regions were amplified from genomic DNA by means of the immunoSEQ Assay, a bias-controlled multiplex PCR. In the source study's methods: Nucleated cell counts per sample were estimated from amplification of reference gene primers within the assay. To quantify the absolute abundance of each unique TCRbeta CDR3 rearrangement, sequence reads were collapsed and filtered. For each sample, productive Simpson clonality was calculated as the square root of Simpson's diversity index over productive rearrangements. TCRdb's version of the immuneACCESS table is confined to in-frame rearrangements and falls short of the full clone set. An unresolved V gene accounts for under half of the shortfall where checked; the remainder is of unknown origin. That table is the source of V, J and clone size, and D and trimming were worked out from the DNA. Within this sample are over 70,000 clones, with about four fifths of them counted one time only. The ten largest clones represent roughly 6% of the sample.

This sequence was found in a man between 65 and 85 years old with COVID-19, enrolled during active disease. The rearrangement joined TRBV19 to TRBJ2-2, and 7 bases in between align with TRBD1. Sequencing input: peripheral blood. The DNA sequence follows: TGTGCCAGTAGTAGAAAGACAGGGACCGGGGAGCTGTTTTTT. This codes for CASSRKTGTGELFF.